Sequencing of this T cell receptor (beta chain) was carried out in a study of blood T cell repertoires in COVID-19. Study-level information: The origin of the acute and convalescent COVID-19 samples was the United States, Italy and Spain. PBMCs, B-cell-depleted T cells, or T cells were the source of the cDNA or gDNA that made up the material.

As originally analysed: Reference gene primer amplification gave nucleated cell count estimates. The protocol was immunoSEQ multiplex PCR, while the TCRdb copy is restricted to in-frame clones and leaves out a portion. V and J calls and clone size are those listed in that table; D and trimming were worked out from the DNA. The repertoire includes a few hundred thousand clones, about 88% of them detected once, and 10% to 13% sits in the top ten. Germline CDR1 and CDR2: SGHRS and YFSETQ. Trimming took 4 bases from V and 5 from J; bases not matched to a gene: 7. CDR3 size: 14 residues. The V and J genes are TRBV5-1 and TRBJ2-3, with TRBD1 matching over 7 bases. The clonotype originates from a woman aged 50 to 60 with COVID-19, enrolled during active disease. Material: peripheral blood. This chain's CDR3 is CASSIGTEGDTQYF. The CDR3, as DNA: TGCGCCAGCAGCATCGGGACAGAAGGAGATACGCAGTATTTT.